Following are 12 T cell receptor beta chains from one sample sequenced in a study of cytomegalovirus exposure and HLA in healthy donors. The PCR had 60 Vbeta and 13 Jbeta primers. The protocol was immunoSEQ multiplex PCR, while the TCRdb copy is restricted to in-frame clones and leaves out a portion. The profile shows about 110,000 clones, 79% of them singletons. Specimen: PBMCs. Every receptor here comes from a woman between 40 and 55 years old in good health and CMV-seronegative.

The CDR3 reads CASSLLGGNEKLFF. CDR3 nucleotides: TGTGCCAGCAGCTTGTTGGGGGGGAATGAAAAACTGTTTTTT. V usage is TRBV5-4 and J usage is TRBJ1-4, with TRBD1 as a possible D gene (5 bases). This CDR3 has 14 residues. Germline CDR1 is SGHNT and CDR2 is YYREEE (reference sequence). V was clipped by 1 base and J by 5 bases, with 9 bases between them.

This clone was counted only a few times. The chain links TRBV19 to TRBJ2-6; weak D call: TRBD1 (6 bases). Germline V gives CDR1 LNHDA, CDR2 SQIVND (reference sequence). The CDR3 sequence is 17 residues long. Trimming took off 2 bases at V and 2 bases at J, with 13 bases between the two ends. The CDR3 DNA reads TGTGCCAGTAGTATAAGTGGGACAAGAACTGGGGCCAACGTCCTGACTTTC. Translated, it gives CASSISGTRTGANVLTF.

This clone came up a few times. J is TRBJ2-3 and V is TRBV27, with D unresolved. CDR1 is MNHEY, CDR2 SMNVEV, per germline (reference sequence). This CDR3 has 14 amino acids. Between the trimmed V and J ends, which lost 2 bases and 0 bases, there was a span of 6 bases. The CDR3 sequence is CASSLTGSTDTQYF. CDR3 in DNA: TGTGCCAGCAGTTTAACCGGGAGCACAGATACGCAGTATTTT.

The rearrangement joins TRBV6-5 to TRBJ2-7, with D tentatively TRBD2 (5 bases). Trimming stripped 4 bases from V and 7 bases from J, with 14 bases between. Germline-derived CDR1 and CDR2 are MNHEY and SVGAGI. This CDR3 comprises 13 residues. In DNA form, the CDR3 reads TGTGCCAGCAGTTCCCCCGCGGGCGGGGAGCAGTACTTC. Its translation: CASSSPAGGEQYF.

This clone has just a few counts. This chain uses TRBV28 with TRBJ1-2, with D tentatively TRBD1 (6 bases). Germline loops: CDR1 MDHEN, CDR2 SYDVKM. The CDR3 is 13 residues long. V lost 6 bases to trimming and J lost 3 bases, with 11 bases between them. The CDR3 loop is CASRWTADYGYTF. CDR3 nucleotides: TGTGCCAGCAGATGGACAGCCGACTATGGCTACACCTTC.

This rearrangement joins TRBV28 to TRBJ2-1; 12 bases match TRBD2. Germline CDR1 MDHEN, CDR2 SYDVKM. Trimming removed 5 bases from V and 2 bases from J; junction bases left unmatched: 7. The CDR3 covers 17 residues. The CDR3 nucleotides read TGTGCCAGCAGTCCTACTCGGACTAGCGGGACCTACAATGAGCAGTTCTTC. It is translated as CASSPTRTSGTYNEQFF.

V usage is TRBV25-1 and J usage is TRBJ1-1; TRBD1 aligns across 7 bases. Losses at the gene ends were 4 bases for V and 1 base for J; bases not matched to a gene: 3. Germline CDR1 is MGHDK and CDR2 is SYGVNS. There are 14 residues in the CDR3. In DNA, the CDR3 is TGTGCCAGCAGTGCGACAGGGACGAACACTGAAGCTTTCTTT. It encodes CASSATGTNTEAFF.

The J gene is TRBJ2-1, the V gene TRBV10-3; 12 bases line up with TRBD2. The germline V gene encodes CDR1 ENHRY and CDR2 SYGVKD. The CDR3 has 17 residues. Trimming cost V 2 bases and J 7 bases; bases outside gene matches: 9. The CDR3 region has the DNA TGTGCCATCAGTGAGGCCACTAGCGGGAGGATTAGTAATGAGCAGTTCTTC. Translating it yields CAISEATSGRISNEQFF.

This clone was recorded once. This chain joins TRBV28 and TRBJ2-7; TRBD2 agrees at 7 bases. There are 16 residues in the CDR3. From germline, CDR1 is MDHEN and CDR2 SYDVKM. Trimming took 5 bases from V and 4 from J; bases not matched to a gene: 14. The CDR3 DNA is TGTGCCAGCAGTACCAGCCGCGGGACTATCAGGTACGAGCAGTACTTC. Its protein product is CASSTSRGTIRYEQYF.

This sequence joins TRBV5-1 and TRBJ2-7, with 9 bases lining up with TRBD1. The trim removed 4 bases at V and 3 bases at J, leaving 5 bases unmatched. Germline assignment: CDR1 SGHRS and CDR2 YFSETQ. CDR3 size: 14 residues. In DNA, the CDR3 is TGCGCCAGCAGCCAAGGGGGACAGGGCTACGAGCAGTACTTC. Its protein is CASSQGGQGYEQYF.

In its sample, this clone was seen once. The gene calls are TRBV7-9 and TRBJ2-2, with 7 positions matching TRBD1. The trim removed 6 bases at V and 0 bases at J, leaving 7 bases unmatched. Germline lookup yields CDR1 SEHNR and CDR2 FQNEAQ (reference sequence). The CDR3 is 16 amino acids. CDR3 coding DNA: TGTGCCAGCAGTTACGCCGGGACAGCGAACACCGGGGAGCTGTTTTTT. Protein sequence: CASSYAGTANTGELFF.

The V gene is TRBV30, the J gene TRBJ2-7; D possibly corresponds to TRBD2 (6 bases). The V and J ends lost 4 bases and 0 bases respectively, with 13 bases between them. In germline, CDR1 is GTSNPN, CDR2 SVGIG (reference sequence). The CDR3 is made up of 14 amino acids. This CDR3 is CAWTSGGSSYEQYF. For the CDR3, the DNA is TGTGCCTGGACTTCCGGGGGAAGCTCCTACGAGCAGTACTTC.